This TCR beta chain was captured by sequencing in a study of identical twins. General study findings and limits: Cord blood's abundant beta clonotypes had fewer insertions, unlike memory repertoires. Modelling underestimated the level of out-of-frame TCR alpha sharing observed in monozygotic twins.

Points on this clonotype: Its specificity is not known.

Germline CDR1 reads SGHTA; CDR2 reads FQGNSA. CDR3 length equals 15 residues. J gave up 3 bases and V 2 bases, and 6 bases lay outside the gene matches. Every one of the donors was a healthy Caucasian. Each cDNA held unique molecular identifiers, and template switching gave it a universal primer site. TCRdb re-called the 5' RACE reads through MiXCR, storing one row per CDR3 protein. This sample has fewer than 250,000 distinct CDR3 sequences, with around 7.6% found just once. These data also featured in a second study, about yellow fever vaccine responses in identical twins.

The V call is TRBV7-2, the J call TRBJ2-7; 8 bases line up with TRBD1. The sample taken for sequencing was CD8+ T cells sorted from blood. The receptor was isolated from a woman aged 18-35 years in good health. CDR3: CASSLYGTGRYEQYF. The CDR3 coding sequence is TGTGCCAGCAGCTTATATGGGACAGGACGCTACGAGCAGTACTTC. Drawing the rest from reference TRBV7-2 and TRBJ2-7, the complete variable domain is GAGVSQSPSNKVTEKGKDVELRCDPISGHTALYWYRQSLGQGLEFLIYFQGNSAPDKSGLPSDRFSAERTGGSVSTLTIQRTQQEDSAVYLCASSLYGTGRYEQYFGPGTRLTVT.